This T cell receptor (beta chain) stems from a study of blood T cell repertoires in COVID-19. For the study at large: The United States, Italy and Spain were the sources of the acute and convalescent COVID-19 samples.

Among Cohort 3 donors, those recovered had two negative PCRs, clearance, or symptom resolution. Profiling relied on immunoSEQ multiplex PCR, and the TCRdb table lists in-frame clones only, not all of them. The sample lists a few hundred thousand clones; approximately 80% were seen once. Germline CDR1 ENHRY, CDR2 SYGVKD. The CDR3 is 14 residues long. Trimming left V 0 bases short and J 1 base short, with 6 bases between. Sequencing used PBMCs or T cells enriched from blood (not recorded which). The chain uses TRBV10-3 and TRBJ1-1; D gene ambiguous. This receptor was obtained from a woman aged 60-75 years who had recovered from COVID-19. The CDR3 DNA reads as TGTGCCATCAGTGAGTCGAGGGAGAACACTGAAGCTTTCTTT. Its translation: CAISESRENTEAFF.